This record concerns one TCR beta chain sequence. The antigen remains undetermined. One base away lies a much larger clone, so this may be a sequencing read error. V was trimmed by 4 bases and J by 4 bases, leaving 18 bases between them. The V gene's germline CDR1 is MNHEY and CDR2 SVGAGI. The CDR3 has 16 amino acids. Overall study results and limits: Larger-cohort validation covered only one TCR beta V-J rearrangement. The TCR gene usage of tumor memory CD4+ T cells clustered together with blood and lymph node memory CD4+ cells and with lymph node naive CD4+ cells.

Full-length variable regions came from constant-region reverse primers plus semi-nested Nested Universal Primer A PCR. TCRdb itself ran the 5' RACE reads through MiXCR, one entry per CDR3 protein. This sample yields over 45,000 distinct CDR3 sequences, of which about 26% are seen a single time; 2.2% belongs to the top ten. Cells sorted as Tregs were CD4+, CD25+ and CD127-/low. This chain connects TRBV6-5 to TRBJ2-3; D uncertain. Sequencing was carried out using tumor-infiltrating Tregs sorted from the breast tumor. The source is a female donor with breast cancer. The CDR3 DNA sequence: TGTGCCAGCAGTTCACATATGGTGAGAGGCCCAGATACGCAGTATTTT. As protein: CASSSHMVRGPDTQYF.